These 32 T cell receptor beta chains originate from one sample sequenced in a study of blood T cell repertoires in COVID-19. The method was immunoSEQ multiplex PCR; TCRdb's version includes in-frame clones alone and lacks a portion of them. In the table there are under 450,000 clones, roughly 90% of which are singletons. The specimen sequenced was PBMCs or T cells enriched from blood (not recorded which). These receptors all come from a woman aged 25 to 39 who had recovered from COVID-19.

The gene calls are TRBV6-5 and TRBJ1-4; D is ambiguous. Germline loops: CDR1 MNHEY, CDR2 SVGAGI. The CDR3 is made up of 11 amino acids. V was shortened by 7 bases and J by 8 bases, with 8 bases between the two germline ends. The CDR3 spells CASNNGEKLFF. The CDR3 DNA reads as TGTGCCAGCAACAACGGGGAAAAACTGTTTTTT.

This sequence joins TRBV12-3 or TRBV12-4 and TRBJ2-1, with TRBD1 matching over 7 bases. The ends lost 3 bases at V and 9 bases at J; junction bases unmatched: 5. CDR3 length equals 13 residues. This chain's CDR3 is CASSFDRAVEQFF. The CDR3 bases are TGTGCCAGCAGTTTTGACAGGGCCGTTGAGCAGTTCTTC.

As DNA, the CDR3 is TGTGCCAGCAGCTCCGACAGGGGGGGCGCCTATGGCTACACCTTC. Protein product: CASSSDRGGAYGYTF. This chain uses TRBV7-8 with TRBJ1-2, with 9 bases aligning to TRBD1. This CDR3 comprises 15 residues. The trim removed 4 bases at V and 4 bases at J, leaving 7 bases unmatched. Germline V gene sequence: CDR1 SGHVS, CDR2 FQNEAQ.

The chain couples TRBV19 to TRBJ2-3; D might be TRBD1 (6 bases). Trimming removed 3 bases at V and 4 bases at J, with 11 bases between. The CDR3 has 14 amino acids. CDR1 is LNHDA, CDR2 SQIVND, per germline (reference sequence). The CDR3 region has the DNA TGTGCCAGTAGTATTCTGGGGGCCCCAGATACGCAGTATTTT. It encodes CASSILGAPDTQYF.

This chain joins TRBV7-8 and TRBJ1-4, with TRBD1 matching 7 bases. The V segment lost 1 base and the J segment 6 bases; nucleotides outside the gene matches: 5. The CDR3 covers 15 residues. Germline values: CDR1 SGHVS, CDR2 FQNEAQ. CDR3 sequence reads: CASSLEDRRDEKLFF. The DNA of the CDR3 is TGTGCCAGCAGCTTAGAGGACAGGCGGGATGAAAAACTGTTTTTT.

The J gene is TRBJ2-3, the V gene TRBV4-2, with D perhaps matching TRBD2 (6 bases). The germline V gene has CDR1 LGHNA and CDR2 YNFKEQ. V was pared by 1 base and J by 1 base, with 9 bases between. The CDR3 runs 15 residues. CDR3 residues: CASSQGLGGTDTQYF. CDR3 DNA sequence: TGTGCCAGCAGCCAAGGACTAGGGGGCACAGATACGCAGTATTTT.

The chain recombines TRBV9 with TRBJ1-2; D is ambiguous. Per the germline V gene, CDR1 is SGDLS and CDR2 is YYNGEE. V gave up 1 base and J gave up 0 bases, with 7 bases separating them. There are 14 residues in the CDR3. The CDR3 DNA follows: TGTGCCAGCAGCGTAATCGAGGCTAACTATGGCTACACCTTC. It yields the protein CASSVIEANYGYTF.

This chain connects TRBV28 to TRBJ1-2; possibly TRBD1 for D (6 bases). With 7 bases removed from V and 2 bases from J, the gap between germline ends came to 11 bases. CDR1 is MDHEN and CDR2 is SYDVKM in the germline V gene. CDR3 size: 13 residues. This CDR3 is CASNGQPNYGYTF. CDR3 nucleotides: TGTGCCAGCAACGGACAGCCGAACTATGGCTACACCTTC.

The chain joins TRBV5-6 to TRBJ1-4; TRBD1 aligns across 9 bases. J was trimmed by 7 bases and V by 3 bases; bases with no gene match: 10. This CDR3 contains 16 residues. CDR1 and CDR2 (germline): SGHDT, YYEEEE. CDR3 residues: CASSSNQQGASEKLFF. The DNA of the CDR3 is TGTGCCAGCAGCTCAAACCAACAGGGGGCAAGTGAAAAACTGTTTTTT. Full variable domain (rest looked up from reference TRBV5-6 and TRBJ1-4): DAGVTQSPTHLIKTRGQQVTLRCSPKSGHDTVSWYQQALGQGPQFIFQYYEEEERQRGNFPDRFSGHQFPNYSSELNVNALLLGDSALYLCASSSNQQGASEKLFFGSGTQLSVL.

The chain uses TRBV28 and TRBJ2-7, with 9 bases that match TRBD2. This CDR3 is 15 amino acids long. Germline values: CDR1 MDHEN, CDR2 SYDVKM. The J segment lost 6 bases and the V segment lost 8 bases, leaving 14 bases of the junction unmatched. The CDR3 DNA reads TGTGCCAGCGAGACTGCGGCTAGCGGGAACCTCGAGCAGTACTTC. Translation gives CASETAASGNLEQYF.

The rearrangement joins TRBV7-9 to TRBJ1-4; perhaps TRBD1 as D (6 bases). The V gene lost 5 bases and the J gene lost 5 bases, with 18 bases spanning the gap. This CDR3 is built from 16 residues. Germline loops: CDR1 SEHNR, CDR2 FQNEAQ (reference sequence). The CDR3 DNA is TGTGCCAGCAGCCCACAGGGATTAGCTGCCAATGAAAAACTGTTTTTT. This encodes CASSPQGLAANEKLFF. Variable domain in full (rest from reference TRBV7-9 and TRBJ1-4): DTGVSQNPRHKITKRGQNVTFRCDPISEHNRLYWYRQTLGQGPEFLTYFQNEAQLEKSRLLSDRFSAERPKGSFSTLEIQRTEQGDSAMYLCASSPQGLAANEKLFFGSGTQLSVL.

CDR3 coding DNA: TGTGCCAGCAGTGAAATCGGGACAGATAAAGAGACCCAGTACTTC. Amino acid sequence: CASSEIGTDKETQYF. The chain uses TRBV25-1 and TRBJ2-5; 7 bases are a match to TRBD1. Germline CDR1 reads MGHDK; CDR2 reads SYGVNS. J gave up 3 bases and V 2 bases, and 6 bases lay outside the gene matches. The CDR3 is 15 amino acids. The complete variable domain, with remaining parts taken from reference TRBV25-1 and TRBJ2-5, reads EADIYQTPRYLVIGTGKKITLECSQTMGHDKMYWYQQDPGMELHLIHYSYGVNSTEKGDLSSESTVSRIRTEHFPLTLESARPSHTSQYLCASSEIGTDKETQYFGPGTRLLVL.

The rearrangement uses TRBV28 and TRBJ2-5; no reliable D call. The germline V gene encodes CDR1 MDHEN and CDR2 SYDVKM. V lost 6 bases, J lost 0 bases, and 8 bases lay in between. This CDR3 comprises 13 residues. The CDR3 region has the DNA TGTGCCAGCAGGAACAGTGACCAAGAGACCCAGTACTTC. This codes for CASRNSDQETQYF.

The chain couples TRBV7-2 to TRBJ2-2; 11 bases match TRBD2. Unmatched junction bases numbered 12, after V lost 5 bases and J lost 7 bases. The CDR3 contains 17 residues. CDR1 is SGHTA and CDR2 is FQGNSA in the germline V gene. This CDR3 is CASSISGRASIDGELFF. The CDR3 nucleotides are TGTGCCAGCAGCATTAGCGGGAGGGCCAGTATCGACGGGGAGCTGTTTTTT.

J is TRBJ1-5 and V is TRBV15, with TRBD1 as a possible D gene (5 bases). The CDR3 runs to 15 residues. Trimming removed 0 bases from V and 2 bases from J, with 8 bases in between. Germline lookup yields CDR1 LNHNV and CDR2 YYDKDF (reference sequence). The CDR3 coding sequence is TGTGCCACCAGCAGAGATGAACAGGGCAATCAGCCCCAGCATTTT. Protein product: CATSRDEQGNQPQHF.

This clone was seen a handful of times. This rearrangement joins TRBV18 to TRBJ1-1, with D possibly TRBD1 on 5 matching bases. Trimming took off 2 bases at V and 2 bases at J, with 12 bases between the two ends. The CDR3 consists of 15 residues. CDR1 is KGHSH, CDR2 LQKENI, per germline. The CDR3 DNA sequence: TGTGCCAGCTCACCAACCAGGGTAGAAAACACTGAAGCTTTCTTT. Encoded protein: CASSPTRVENTEAFF.

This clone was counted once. For the CDR3, the DNA is TGTGCCAGCAGCTTACCCGGACTCGGAAACACCATATATTTT. Amino acid sequence: CASSLPGLGNTIYF. This sequence joins TRBV5-5 and TRBJ1-3; no clear D gene. CDR1 SGHKS and CDR2 YYEKEE come from the germline V gene (reference sequence). The V gene lost 2 bases and the J gene lost 4 bases, with 10 bases spanning the gap. CDR3 size: 14 residues.

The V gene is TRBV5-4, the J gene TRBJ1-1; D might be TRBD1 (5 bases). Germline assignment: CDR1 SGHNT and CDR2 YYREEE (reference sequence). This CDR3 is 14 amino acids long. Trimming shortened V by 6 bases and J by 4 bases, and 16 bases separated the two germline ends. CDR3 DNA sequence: TGTGCCAGCACCCGCGCAGGGCTGGGCACTGAAGCTTTCTTT. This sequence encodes CASTRAGLGTEAFF.

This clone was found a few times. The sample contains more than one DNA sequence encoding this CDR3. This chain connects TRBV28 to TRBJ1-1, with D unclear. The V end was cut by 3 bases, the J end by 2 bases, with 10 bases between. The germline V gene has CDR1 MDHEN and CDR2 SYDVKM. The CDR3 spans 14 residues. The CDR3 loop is CASSFPTRNTEAFF. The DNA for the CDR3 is TGTGCCAGCAGTTTTCCAACACGAAACACTGAAGCTTTCTTT.

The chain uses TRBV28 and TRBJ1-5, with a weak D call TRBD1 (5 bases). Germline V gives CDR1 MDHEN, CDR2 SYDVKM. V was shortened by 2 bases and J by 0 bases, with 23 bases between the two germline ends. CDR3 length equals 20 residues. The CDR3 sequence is CASSLGTAGPGRYSNQPQHF. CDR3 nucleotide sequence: TGTGCCAGCAGTTTAGGGACGGCGGGGCCGGGGCGGTATAGCAATCAGCCCCAGCATTTT. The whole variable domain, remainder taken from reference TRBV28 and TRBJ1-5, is DVKVTQSSRYLVKRTGEKVFLECVQDMDHENMFWYRQDPGLGLRLIYFSYDVKMKEKGDIPEGYSVSREKKERFSLILESASTNQTSMYLCASSLGTAGPGRYSNQPQHFGDGTRLSIL.

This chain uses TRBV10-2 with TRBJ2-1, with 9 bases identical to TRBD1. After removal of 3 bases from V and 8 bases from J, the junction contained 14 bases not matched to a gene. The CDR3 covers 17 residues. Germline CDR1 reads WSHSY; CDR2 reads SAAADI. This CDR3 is CASSDLPGTGISDEQFF. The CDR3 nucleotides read TGCGCCAGCAGTGACTTACCCGGGACAGGGATCAGCGATGAGCAGTTCTTC.

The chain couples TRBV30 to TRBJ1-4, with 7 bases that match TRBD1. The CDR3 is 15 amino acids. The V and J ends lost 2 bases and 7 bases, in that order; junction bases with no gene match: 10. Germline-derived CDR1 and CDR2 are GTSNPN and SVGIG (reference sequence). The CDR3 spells CAWSLRGQRGEKLFF. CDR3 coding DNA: TGTGCCTGGAGTTTAAGGGGACAGAGGGGTGAAAAACTGTTTTTT. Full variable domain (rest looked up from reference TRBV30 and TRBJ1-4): SQTIHQWPATLVQPVGSPLSLECTVEGTSNPNLYWYRQAAGRGLQLLFYSVGIGQISSEVPQNLSASRPQDRQFILSSKKLLLSDSGFYLCAWSLRGQRGEKLFFGSGTQLSVL.

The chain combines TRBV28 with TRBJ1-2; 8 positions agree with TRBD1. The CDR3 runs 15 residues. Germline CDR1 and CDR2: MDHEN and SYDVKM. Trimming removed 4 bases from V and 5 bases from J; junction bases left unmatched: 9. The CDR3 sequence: CASSWDQGARYGYTF. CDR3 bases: TGTGCCAGCAGTTGGGATCAGGGGGCACGTTATGGCTACACCTTC.

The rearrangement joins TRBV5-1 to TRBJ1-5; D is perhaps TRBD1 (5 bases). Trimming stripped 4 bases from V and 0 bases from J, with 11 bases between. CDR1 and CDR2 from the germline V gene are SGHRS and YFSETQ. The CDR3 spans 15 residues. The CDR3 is CASSQDSYSNQPQHF. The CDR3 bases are TGCGCCAGCAGCCAAGACAGTTATAGCAATCAGCCCCAGCATTTT.

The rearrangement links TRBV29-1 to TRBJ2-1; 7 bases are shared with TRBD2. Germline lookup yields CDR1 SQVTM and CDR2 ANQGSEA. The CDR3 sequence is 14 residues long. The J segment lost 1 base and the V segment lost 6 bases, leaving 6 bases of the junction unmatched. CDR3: CSVQLAQSYNEQFF. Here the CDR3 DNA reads TGCAGCGTACAACTAGCGCAGTCCTACAATGAGCAGTTCTTC.

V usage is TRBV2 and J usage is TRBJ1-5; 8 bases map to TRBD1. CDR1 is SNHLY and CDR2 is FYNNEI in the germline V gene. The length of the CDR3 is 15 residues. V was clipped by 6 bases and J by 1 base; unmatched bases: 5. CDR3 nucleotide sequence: TGTGCCAGCAGCGGGACAGGAAGGAGCAATCAGCCCCAGCATTTT. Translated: CASSGTGRSNQPQHF.

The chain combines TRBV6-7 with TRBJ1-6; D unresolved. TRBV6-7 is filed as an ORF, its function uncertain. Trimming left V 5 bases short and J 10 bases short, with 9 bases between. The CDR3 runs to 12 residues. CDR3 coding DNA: TGTGCCAGCAGTAATTTGCGGTCACCCCTCCACTTT. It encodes CASSNLRSPLHF.

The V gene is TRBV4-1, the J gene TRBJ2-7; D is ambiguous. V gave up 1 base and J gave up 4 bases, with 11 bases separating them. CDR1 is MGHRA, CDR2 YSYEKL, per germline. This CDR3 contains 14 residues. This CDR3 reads CASSQVGLAYEQYF. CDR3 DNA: TGCGCCAGCAGCCAAGTCGGTCTCGCATACGAGCAGTACTTC.

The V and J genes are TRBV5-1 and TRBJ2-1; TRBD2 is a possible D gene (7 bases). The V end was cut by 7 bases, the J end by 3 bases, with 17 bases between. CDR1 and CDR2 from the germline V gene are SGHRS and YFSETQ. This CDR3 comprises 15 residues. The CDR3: CASHRGAEVYNEQFF. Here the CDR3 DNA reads TGCGCCAGCCACCGGGGGGCCGAGGTCTACAATGAGCAGTTCTTC.

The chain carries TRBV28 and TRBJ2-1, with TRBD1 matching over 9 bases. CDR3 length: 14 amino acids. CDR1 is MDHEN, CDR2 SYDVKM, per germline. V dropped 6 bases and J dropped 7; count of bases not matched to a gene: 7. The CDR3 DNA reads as TGTGCCAGCAGCCCCGGACAGGGGTTGAATGAGCAGTTCTTC. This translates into CASSPGQGLNEQFF.

The CDR3 reads CASSLRDRVSGANVLTF. CDR3 bases: TGTGCCAGCAGCCTCCGGGACAGGGTATCTGGGGCCAACGTCCTGACTTTC. The chain couples TRBV27 to TRBJ2-6; TRBD1 matches at 9 bases. CDR3 length: 17 amino acids. Trimming removed 6 bases from V and 1 base from J; junction bases left unmatched: 7. Germline lookup yields CDR1 MNHEY and CDR2 SMNVEV (reference sequence).

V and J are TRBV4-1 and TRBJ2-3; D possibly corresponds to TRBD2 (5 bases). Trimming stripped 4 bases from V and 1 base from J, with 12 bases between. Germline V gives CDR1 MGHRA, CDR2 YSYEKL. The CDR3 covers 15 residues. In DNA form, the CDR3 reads TGCGCCAGCAGCCCCCGGGTGGGAGGCACAGATACGCAGTATTTT. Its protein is CASSPRVGGTDTQYF.